This paragraph covers one T cell receptor beta chain sequence. The germline V gene encodes CDR1 SSHAT and CDR2 FNYEAQ (reference sequence). V lost 0 bases and J lost 2, with 11 bases in between. The CDR3 has 16 residues. The sample comes from a study of blood T cell repertoires in COVID-19. Sequenced by immunoSEQ multiplex PCR; TCRdb stores in-frame clones only, minus some. The table has around 190,000 clones, 84% seen once. This sequence was found in a woman in her 30s who had been exposed to COVID-19. Sequencing input: PBMCs or T cells enriched from blood (not recorded which). The chain is built from TRBV7-7 and TRBJ1-5; D is uncertain. The CDR3 reads CASSLAPYVRNQPQHF. The CDR3 DNA is TGTGCCAGCAGCTTAGCCCCCTACGTTCGCAATCAGCCCCAGCATTTT.